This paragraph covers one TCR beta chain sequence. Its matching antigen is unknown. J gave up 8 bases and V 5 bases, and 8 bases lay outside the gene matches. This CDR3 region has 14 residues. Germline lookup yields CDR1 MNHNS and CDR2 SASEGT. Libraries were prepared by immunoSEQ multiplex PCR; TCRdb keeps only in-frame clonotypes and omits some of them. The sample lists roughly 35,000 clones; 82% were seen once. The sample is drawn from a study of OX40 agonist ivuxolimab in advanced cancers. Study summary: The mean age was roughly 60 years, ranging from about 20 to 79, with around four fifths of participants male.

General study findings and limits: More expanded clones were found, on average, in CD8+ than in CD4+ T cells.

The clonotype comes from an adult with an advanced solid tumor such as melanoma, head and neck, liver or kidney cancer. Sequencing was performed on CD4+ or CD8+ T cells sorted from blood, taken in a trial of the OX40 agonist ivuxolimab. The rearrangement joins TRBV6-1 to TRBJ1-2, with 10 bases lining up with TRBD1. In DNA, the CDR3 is TGTGCCAGCAGTCCCACCGGGACAGGGGCCGGCTACACCTTC. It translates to CASSPTGTGAGYTF.